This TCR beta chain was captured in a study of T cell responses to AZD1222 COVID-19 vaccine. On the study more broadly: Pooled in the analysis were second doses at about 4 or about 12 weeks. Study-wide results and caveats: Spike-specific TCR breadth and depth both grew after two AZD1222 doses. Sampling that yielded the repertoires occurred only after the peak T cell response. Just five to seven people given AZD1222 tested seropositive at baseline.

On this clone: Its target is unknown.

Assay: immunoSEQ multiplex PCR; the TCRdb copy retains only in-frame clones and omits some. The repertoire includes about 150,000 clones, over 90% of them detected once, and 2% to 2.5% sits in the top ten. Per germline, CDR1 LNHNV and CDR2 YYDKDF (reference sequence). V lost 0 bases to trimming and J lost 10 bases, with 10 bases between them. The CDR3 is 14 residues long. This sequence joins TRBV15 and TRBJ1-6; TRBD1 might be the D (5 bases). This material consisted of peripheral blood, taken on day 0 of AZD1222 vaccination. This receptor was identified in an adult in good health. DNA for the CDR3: TGTGCCACCAGCAGAGATCCGGGGGTGTCACCCCTCCACTTT. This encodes CATSRDPGVSPLHF.